This TCR beta chain was documented in a study of blood T cell repertoires in COVID-19. The CDR3 is 15 residues long. The V gene lost 3 bases and the J gene lost 3 bases, with 14 bases spanning the gap. Germline CDR1 reads LGHDT; CDR2 reads YNNKEL (reference sequence). Seattle patients were enrolled while actively infected and followed longitudinally. Original analysis: Counts of nucleated cells, estimated from reference gene primer amplification, were obtained. The data were produced by immunoSEQ multiplex PCR, yet TCRdb's version contains in-frame clones alone and is incomplete. Clonal size and the V and J genes are those of that table, whereas D and trimming came from the DNA. The table shows 410,000 or so clones, with 70% to 90% occurring only once.

The chain uses TRBV3-1 (or the pseudogene TRBV3-2) and TRBJ1-2, with D possibly matching TRBD1 (6 bases). This receptor was identified in a woman aged 40 to 50 with COVID-19, enrolled during active disease. Material for sequencing was peripheral blood. CDR3 coding DNA: TGTGCCAGCAGCCATATCACTGGGGGCGACTATGGCTACACCTTC. It specifies CASSHITGGDYGYTF.